A selection of T cell receptor beta chains follows, all from one sample in a study of blood T cell repertoires in COVID-19. Libraries were prepared by immunoSEQ multiplex PCR; TCRdb keeps only in-frame clonotypes and omits some of them. The table has more than 300,000 clones, about 90% seen once; the top ten hold 8.5% to 12%. The specimen was peripheral blood. These receptor sequences come from a woman younger than 45 with COVID-19, enrolled during active disease. CDR3s include the opening cysteine and the closing phenylalanine or tryptophan. D genes are given only for firm matches. For some rows the clone size is stated as once, few or many, or as a class when expanded; others skip it.

abundance | d_gene | j_gene | v_gene | CDR3nt | CDR3aa
. | TRBD1 | TRBJ2-5 | TRBV15 | TGTGCCACCAGCCCTACCAGGGGGACCCCAATGGCCCAGTACTTC | CATSPTRGTPMAQYF
. | . | TRBJ1-1 | TRBV13 | TGTGCCAGCAGCTTAGGCAGGTCCTCAGCCGAAGCTTTCTTT | CASSLGRSSAEAFF
. | TRBD1 | TRBJ2-1 | TRBV4-3 | TGCGCCAGCAGCCACACGACAGGGTACGAGCAGTTCTTC | CASSHTTGYEQFF
. | . | TRBJ2-7 | TRBV5-1 | TGCGCCAGCACTCGAGGAGCCGGAGGCTACGAGCAGTACTTC | CASTRGAGGYEQYF
. | TRBD2 | TRBJ2-7 | TRBV29-1 | TGCAGCGTTGAAGGCCAGACTAGCGGGAGCGAGCAGTACTTC | CSVEGQTSGSEQYF
. | TRBD2 | TRBJ2-2 | TRBV11-2 | TGTGCCAGCAGCTTTCCTCTCGTTGCGGGAGGTACCGGGGAGCTGTTTTTT | CASSFPLVAGGTGELFF
. | . | TRBJ1-2 | TRBV9 | TGTGCCAGCAGCGCCCGGTTGGGCCACGATGGCTACACCTTC | CASSARLGHDGYTF
. | . | TRBJ2-3 | TRBV7-2 | TGTGCCAGCAGGGAGGGCCTAAGCACAGATACGCAGTATTTT | CASREGLSTDTQYF
. | . | TRBJ2-7 | TRBV7-9 | TGTGCCAGCAGCCCACGTGCGGGAAGAACCTACGAGCAGTACTTC | CASSPRAGRTYEQYF
. | . | TRBJ2-2 | TRBV7-2 | TGTGCCAGCAGCTTAGATCGTGGGGCGAGAACCGGGGAGCTGTTTTTT | CASSLDRGARTGELFF
. | TRBD1 | TRBJ1-2 | TRBV28 | TGTGCCAGCAGTTCCGGGACAGGGACATACTCCCGGAGGGGCTACACCTTC | CASSSGTGTYSRRGYTF
few | TRBD1 | TRBJ2-5 | TRBV2 | TGTGCCAGCAGGGACAGGGGCCGGAACCAGTACTTC | CASRDRGRNQYF
. | TRBD1 | TRBJ2-1 | TRBV28 | TGTGCCAGCAGTTTTGGACAGGGAATCCACGATGAGCAGTTCTTC | CASSFGQGIHDEQFF
. | TRBD1 | TRBJ1-2 | TRBV5-1 | TGCGCCAGCAGCGCGGGGACAGACTCACACGGGTATGGCTACACCTTC | CASSAGTDSHGYGYTF
. | . | TRBJ2-1 | TRBV6-2/TRBV6-3 | TGTGCCAGCAGCTTCCGGAGGGCCGGGGAGCAGTTCTTC | CASSFRRAGEQFF
once | TRBD2 | TRBJ2-5 | TRBV6-5 | TGTGCCAGCAGGTGGCGGGGGGGAAGCCCCGAGACCCAGTACTTC | CASRWRGGSPETQYF
. | . | TRBJ1-1 | TRBV27 | TGTGCCAGCAGTTTAAGCGGGGGTGGAGCTTTCTTT | CASSLSGGGAFF
. | TRBD1 | TRBJ2-7 | TRBV6-5 | TGTGCCAGCGCTAAGACAGGGGTGACCTACGAGCAGTACTTC | CASAKTGVTYEQYF
. | TRBD2 | TRBJ2-1 | TRBV29-1 | TGCAGCGCTGGTAGCGGGAGTTACAATGAGCAGTTCTTC | CSAGSGSYNEQFF
. | TRBD2 | TRBJ2-5 | TRBV7-8 | TGTGCCAGCAGCTATAGCGGGAGAGGGGAGACCCAGTACTTC | CASSYSGRGETQYF
. | . | TRBJ2-7 | TRBV6-5 | TGTGCCAGCAGTTCCGGCGGGTTACCCTACGAGCAGTACTTC | CASSSGGLPYEQYF
. | . | TRBJ2-5 | TRBV6-5 | TGTGCCACCCAGAGGGTAGGGATCACCCAAGAGACCCAGTACTTC | CATQRVGITQETQYF
once | . | TRBJ2-7 | TRBV2 | TGTGCCAGCAGGGGGACACCATCCTACGAGCAGTACTTC | CASRGTPSYEQYF
once | . | TRBJ2-2 | TRBV7-2 | TGTGCCAGCAGCTTTTGGACTATAGACACCGGGGAGCTGTTTTTT | CASSFWTIDTGELFF
. | TRBD1 | TRBJ1-3 | TRBV20-1 | TGCAGTGCTAGTGAGCACAGGGGGCTGAATGGAAACACCATATATTTT | CSASEHRGLNGNTIYF
. | TRBD2 | TRBJ2-1 | TRBV6-5 | TGTGCCAGCAGTCCCGGGACTAGCGGCAATGAGCAGTTCTTC | CASSPGTSGNEQFF
once | TRBD2 | TRBJ2-7 | TRBV14 | TGTGCCAGCAGCCAAGATTGGGCGGGAGGGCTCTCTACGGAGCAGTACTTC | CASSQDWAGGLSTEQYF
. | . | TRBJ2-3 | TRBV28 | TGTGCCAGCAGTCCCAGGGGAGGCACAGATACGCAGTATTTT | CASSPRGGTDTQYF
. | TRBD1 | TRBJ2-7 | TRBV18 | TGTGCCAGCTCACTGGGACAGGGAGACAACGAGCAGTACTTC | CASSLGQGDNEQYF
once | . | TRBJ2-7 | TRBV11-2 | TGTGCCAGCAGCCCGGCGGGCCTAGGCGCCTACGAGCAGTACTTC | CASSPAGLGAYEQYF
. | . | TRBJ2-6 | TRBV18 | TGTGCCAGCTCACCACCGAGACAAGCCGCTCCTGGCCAAGGGGGCCTGACTTTC | CASSPPRQAAPGQGGLTF
. | . | TRBJ2-7 | TRBV5-5 | TGTGCCAGCAGCCGCACCCACCGGGTCCTTAGCTCCTACGAGCAGTACTTC | CASSRTHRVLSSYEQYF
. | . | TRBJ2-3 | TRBV5-1 | TGCGCCAGCAGCTTGGTAGGGACTCACACAGATACGCAGTATTTT | CASSLVGTHTDTQYF
. | TRBD2 | TRBJ2-7 | TRBV19 | TGTGCCAGTAGTCCCTGGGCTAGCGGATATAACTACGAGCAGTACTTC | CASSPWASGYNYEQYF
. | . | TRBJ1-1 | TRBV28 | TGTGCCAGCAGTTTAAGGGGGGGGGACACTGAAGCTTTCTTT | CASSLRGGDTEAFF
. | TRBD1 | TRBJ2-3 | TRBV5-1 | TGCGCCAGCAGCGTCGACAGGGCTACAGATACGCAGTATTTT | CASSVDRATDTQYF
. | . | TRBJ2-1 | TRBV5-6 | TGTGCCAGCAGCTTGGAAGGGGCGGCAAATGAGCAGTTCTTC | CASSLEGAANEQFF
. | TRBD1 | TRBJ2-1 | TRBV27 | TGTGCCAGCAGTTCCGGGACAGGGGTGATCAATGAGCAGTTCTTC | CASSSGTGVINEQFF
. | . | TRBJ2-1 | TRBV10-3 | TGTGCCATCAGACGACAGGGAGGTCGCAATGAGCAGTTCTTC | CAIRRQGGRNEQFF
. | . | TRBJ2-1 | TRBV11-3 | TGTGCCAGCAGCTTGTCTGAGCGGGATGAGCAGTTCTTC | CASSLSERDEQFF
. | TRBD2 | TRBJ2-1 | TRBV6-6 | TGTGCCAGCAGTTACCTCCCGGGACTAGACTACAATGAGCAGTTCTTC | CASSYLPGLDYNEQFF
. | TRBD1 | TRBJ2-1 | TRBV24-1 | TGTGCCACCAGTGAGCCGCTCGGGACAGCCGGCGAGGAGCAGTTCTTC | CATSEPLGTAGEEQFF
. | TRBD1 | TRBJ2-7 | TRBV5-4 | TGTGCCAGCAGCTTAAGGACAGGGGCCGAGCAGTACTTC | CASSLRTGAEQYF
. | . | TRBJ1-2 | TRBV10-3 | TGTGCCATCAGTGATAGAGCTCATGGCTACACCTTC | CAISDRAHGYTF
. | TRBD1 | TRBJ2-1 | TRBV7-2 | TGTGCCAGCTCCACTGGGACAGGGATATTAAATGAGCAGTTCTTC | CASSTGTGILNEQFF
. | . | TRBJ1-4 | TRBV29-1 | TGCAGCGTTGGGAGCGAAAAACTGTTTTTT | CSVGSEKLFF
few | . | TRBJ2-1 | TRBV10-2 | TGCGCCAGCAGTGACGGGATCGGTGAGCAGTTCTTC | CASSDGIGEQFF
. | TRBD2 | TRBJ2-4 | TRBV28 | TGTGCCAGCAGTCCACGACTAGCGGGTAAAAACATTCAGTACTTC | CASSPRLAGKNIQYF
few | . | TRBJ1-3 | TRBV4-1 | TGCGCCAGCAGCCAAGATAAGTTAGGGGGCTCTGGAAACACCATATATTTT | CASSQDKLGGSGNTIYF
. | TRBD2 | TRBJ2-1 | TRBV2 | TGTGCCAGCAGTGAAGAGGCGGGGGATGAGCAGTTCTTC | CASSEEAGDEQFF
. | . | TRBJ1-3 | TRBV7-8 | TGTGCCAGCAGCATGACAGGAGTGGGTGGAAACACCATATATTTT | CASSMTGVGGNTIYF
once | TRBD1 | TRBJ2-5 | TRBV19 | TGTGCCAGTAGCCGACAGGGGGCGCAAAAGACCCAGTACTTC | CASSRQGAQKTQYF
. | . | TRBJ2-3 | TRBV5-6 | TGTGCCAGCAGGTCCAGCTCCGGGAGCACAGATACGCAGTATTTT | CASRSSSGSTDTQYF
. | . | TRBJ1-5 | TRBV24-1 | TGTGCCACCGGAGGATTCAATCAGCCCCAGCATTTT | CATGGFNQPQHF